The sequence of this T cell receptor beta chain was determined in a study of metastatic and nonmetastatic thyroid tumors. Whole-study context: Comparison of repertoires was carried out across blood and tumor or nodule tissue from malignant and benign thyroid patients.

Thyroid surgery was performed in patients who had received no treatment beforehand. TCRdb re-clonotyped the PCR reads through MiXCR. The repertoire holds around 52,000 clones, with 25% to 30% as singletons. V was pared by 5 bases and J by 2 bases, with 12 bases between. The CDR3 loop spans 15 amino acids. Sequences were obtained from blood. This clonotype was sampled from a female donor with papillary thyroid cancer or a benign thyroid nodule (not recorded which). Some clones in this sample may be carry-over from other donors' samples. The chain is built from TRBV12-3 or TRBV12-4 and TRBJ2-2; TRBD2 might be the D (6 bases). The CDR3 DNA reads TGTGCCAGCAGTCTGACACTAGCAAACACCGGGGAGCTGTTTTTT. Its protein product is CASSLTLANTGELFF.